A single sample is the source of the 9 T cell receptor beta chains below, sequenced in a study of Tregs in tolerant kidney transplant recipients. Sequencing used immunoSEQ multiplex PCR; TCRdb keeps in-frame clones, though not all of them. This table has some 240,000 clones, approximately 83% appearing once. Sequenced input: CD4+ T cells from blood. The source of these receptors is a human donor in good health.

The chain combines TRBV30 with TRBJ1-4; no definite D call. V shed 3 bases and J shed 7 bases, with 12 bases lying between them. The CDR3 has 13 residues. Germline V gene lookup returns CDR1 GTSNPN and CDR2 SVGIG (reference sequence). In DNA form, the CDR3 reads TGTGCCTGGAGGGAGCCACCGGCTGAAAAACTGTTTTTT. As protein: CAWREPPAEKLFF.

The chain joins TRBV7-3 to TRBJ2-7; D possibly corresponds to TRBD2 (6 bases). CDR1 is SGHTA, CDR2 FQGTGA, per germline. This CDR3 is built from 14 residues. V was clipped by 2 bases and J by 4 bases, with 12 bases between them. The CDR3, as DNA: TGTGCCAGCAGCTTAGGGGGGATAGGGTACGAGCAGTACTTC. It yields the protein CASSLGGIGYEQYF.

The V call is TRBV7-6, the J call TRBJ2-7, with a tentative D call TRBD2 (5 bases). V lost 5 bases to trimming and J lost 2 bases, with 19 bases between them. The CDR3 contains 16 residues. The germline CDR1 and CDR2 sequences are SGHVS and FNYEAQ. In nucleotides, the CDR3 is TGTGCCAGCAGCCCCCAACCCCTGAGGGTGGCCTACGAGCAGTACTTC. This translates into CASSPQPLRVAYEQYF.

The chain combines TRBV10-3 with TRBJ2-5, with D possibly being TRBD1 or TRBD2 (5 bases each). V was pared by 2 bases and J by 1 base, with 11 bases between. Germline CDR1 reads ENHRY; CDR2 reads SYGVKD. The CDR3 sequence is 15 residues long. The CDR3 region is CAISEAGAAQETQYF. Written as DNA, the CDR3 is TGTGCCATCAGTGAGGCCGGGGCTGCCCAAGAGACCCAGTACTTC.

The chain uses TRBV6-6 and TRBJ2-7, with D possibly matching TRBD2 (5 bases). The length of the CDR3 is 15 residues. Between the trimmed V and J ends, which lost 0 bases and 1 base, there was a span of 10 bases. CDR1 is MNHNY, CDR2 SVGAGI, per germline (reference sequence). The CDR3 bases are TGTGCCAGCAGTTACTCGAATCCGGGATCCTACGAGCAGTACTTC. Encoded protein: CASSYSNPGSYEQYF.

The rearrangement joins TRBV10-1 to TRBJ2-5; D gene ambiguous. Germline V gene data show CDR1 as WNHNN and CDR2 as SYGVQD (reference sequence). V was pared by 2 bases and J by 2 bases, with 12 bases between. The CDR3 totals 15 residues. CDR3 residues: CASSEDISRQETQYF. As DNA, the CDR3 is TGCGCCAGCAGTGAGGACATTAGCAGGCAAGAGACCCAGTACTTC.

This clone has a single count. DNA for the CDR3: TGTGCCAGCAGCCTCCCCTCCGGGACTAGCGGGAGAAATACGCAGTATTTT. Its protein product is CASSLPSGTSGRNTQYF. V is TRBV11-2 and J is TRBJ2-3; 14 bases align to TRBD2. CDR1 and CDR2 (germline): SGHAT, FQNNGV. The V segment lost 5 bases and the J segment 7 bases; nucleotides outside the gene matches: 11. This CDR3 has 17 amino acids.

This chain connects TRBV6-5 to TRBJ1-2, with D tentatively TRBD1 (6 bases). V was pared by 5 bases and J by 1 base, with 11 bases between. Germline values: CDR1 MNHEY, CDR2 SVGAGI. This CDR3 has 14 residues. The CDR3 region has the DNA TGTGCCAGCAGTACAGGGACCTTTAACTATGGCTACACCTTC. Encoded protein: CASSTGTFNYGYTF.

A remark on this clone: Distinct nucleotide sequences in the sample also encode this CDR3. CDR3 nucleotide sequence: TGTGCCAGCAGCGTAGGGACTAGCGGGGGCCTACAAGAGACCCAGTACTTC. Its translation is CASSVGTSGGLQETQYF. J is TRBJ2-5 and V is TRBV9; 13 nucleotides match TRBD2. CDR1 is SGDLS and CDR2 is YYNGEE in the germline V gene. CDR3 length: 17 residues. J was trimmed by 2 bases and V by 0 bases; bases with no gene match: 4.